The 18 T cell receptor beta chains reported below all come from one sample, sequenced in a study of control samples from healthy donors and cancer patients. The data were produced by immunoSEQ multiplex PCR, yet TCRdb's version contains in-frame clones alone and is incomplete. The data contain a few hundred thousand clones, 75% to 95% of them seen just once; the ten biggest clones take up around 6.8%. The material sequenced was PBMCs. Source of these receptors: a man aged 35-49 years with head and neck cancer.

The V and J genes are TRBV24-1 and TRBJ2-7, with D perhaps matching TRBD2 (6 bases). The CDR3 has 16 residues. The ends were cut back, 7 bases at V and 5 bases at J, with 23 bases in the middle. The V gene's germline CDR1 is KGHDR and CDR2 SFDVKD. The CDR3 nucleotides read TGTGCCACCAGAGGGGCCGGAGGGGATACGTTCCACGAGCAGTACTTC. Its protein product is CATRGAGGDTFHEQYF.

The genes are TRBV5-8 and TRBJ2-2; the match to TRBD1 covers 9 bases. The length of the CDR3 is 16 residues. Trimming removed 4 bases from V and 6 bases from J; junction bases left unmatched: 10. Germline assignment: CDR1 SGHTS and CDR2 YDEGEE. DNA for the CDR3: TGTGCCAGCAGCCGTTTAGGACAGGGGATTTCCGGGGAGCTGTTTTTT. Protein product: CASSRLGQGISGELFF.

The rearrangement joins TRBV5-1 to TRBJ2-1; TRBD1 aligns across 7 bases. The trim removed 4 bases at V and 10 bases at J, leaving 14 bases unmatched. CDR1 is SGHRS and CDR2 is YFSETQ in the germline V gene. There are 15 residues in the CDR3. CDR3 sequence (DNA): TGCGCCAGCAGCCCCACCCGTACAGGGGCGGTCGAGCAGTTCTTC. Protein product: CASSPTRTGAVEQFF.

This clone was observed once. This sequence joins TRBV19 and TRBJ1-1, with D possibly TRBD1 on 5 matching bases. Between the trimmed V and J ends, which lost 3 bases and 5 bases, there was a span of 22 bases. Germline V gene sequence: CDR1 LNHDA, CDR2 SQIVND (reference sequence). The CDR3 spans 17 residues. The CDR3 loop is CASSILLSRGEGTEAFF. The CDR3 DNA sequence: TGTGCCAGTAGTATCCTATTAAGCCGGGGAGAGGGGACTGAAGCTTTCTTT.

As DNA, the CDR3 is TGTGCCAGCAGGGCCTCCTACGAGCAGTACTTC. Its protein is CASRASYEQYF. This chain connects TRBV6-5 to TRBJ2-7; D remains unclear. The CDR3 sequence is 11 residues long. V was trimmed by 6 bases and J by 0 bases, leaving 3 bases between them. Germline CDR1 reads MNHEY; CDR2 reads SVGAGI.

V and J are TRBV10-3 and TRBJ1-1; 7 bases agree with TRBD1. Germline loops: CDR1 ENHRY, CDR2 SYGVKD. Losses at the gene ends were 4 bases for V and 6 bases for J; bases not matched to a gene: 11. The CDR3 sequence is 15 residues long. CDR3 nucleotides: TGTGCCATCAGTGTTTCCAGGGGGGTGGGGGCTGAAGCTTTCTTT. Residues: CAISVSRGVGAEAFF.

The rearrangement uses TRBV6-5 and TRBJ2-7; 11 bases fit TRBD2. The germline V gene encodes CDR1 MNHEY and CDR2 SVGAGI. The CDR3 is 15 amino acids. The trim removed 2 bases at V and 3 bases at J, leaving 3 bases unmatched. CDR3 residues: CASSYPSGGFYEQYF. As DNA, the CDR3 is TGTGCCAGCAGTTACCCTAGCGGGGGGTTCTACGAGCAGTACTTC.

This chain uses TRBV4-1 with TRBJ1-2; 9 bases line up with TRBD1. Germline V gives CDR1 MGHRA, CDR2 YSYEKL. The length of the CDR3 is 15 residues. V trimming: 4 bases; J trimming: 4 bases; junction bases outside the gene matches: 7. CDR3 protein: CASSLWDRASYGYTF. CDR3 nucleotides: TGCGCCAGCAGCCTATGGGACAGGGCAAGCTATGGCTACACCTTC.

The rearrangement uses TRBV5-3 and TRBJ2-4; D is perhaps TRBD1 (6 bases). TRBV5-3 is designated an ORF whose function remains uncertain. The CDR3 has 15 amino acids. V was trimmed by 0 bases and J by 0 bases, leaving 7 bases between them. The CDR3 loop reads CARSLEGVAKNIQYF. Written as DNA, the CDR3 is TGTGCCAGAAGCTTGGAGGGGGTAGCCAAAAACATTCAGTACTTC.

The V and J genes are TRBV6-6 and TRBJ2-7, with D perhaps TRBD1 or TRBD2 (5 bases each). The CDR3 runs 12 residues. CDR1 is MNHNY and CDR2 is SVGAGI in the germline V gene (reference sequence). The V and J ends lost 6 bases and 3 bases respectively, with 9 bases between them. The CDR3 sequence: CASRVGDYEQYF. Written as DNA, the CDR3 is TGTGCCAGCAGGGTGGGGGACTACGAGCAGTACTTC.

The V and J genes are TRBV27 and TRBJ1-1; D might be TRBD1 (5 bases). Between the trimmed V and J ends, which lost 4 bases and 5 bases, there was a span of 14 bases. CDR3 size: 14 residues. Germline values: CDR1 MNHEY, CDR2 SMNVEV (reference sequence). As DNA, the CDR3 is TGTGCCAGCAGTTGGCAGGGAGGGAATACTGAAGCTTTCTTT. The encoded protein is CASSWQGGNTEAFF.

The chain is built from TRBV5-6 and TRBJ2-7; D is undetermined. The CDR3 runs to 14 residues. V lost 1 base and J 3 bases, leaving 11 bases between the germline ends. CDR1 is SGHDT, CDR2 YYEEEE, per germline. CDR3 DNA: TGTGCCAGCAGCTTGATGTTTTCTTACTACGAGCAGTACTTC. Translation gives CASSLMFSYYEQYF.

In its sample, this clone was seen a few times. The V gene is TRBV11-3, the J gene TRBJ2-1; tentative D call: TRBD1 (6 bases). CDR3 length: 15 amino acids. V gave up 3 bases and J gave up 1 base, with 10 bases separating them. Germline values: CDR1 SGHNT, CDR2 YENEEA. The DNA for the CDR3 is TGTGCCAGCAGCTTCGGGACATCTTCCTACAATGAGCAGTTCTTC. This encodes CASSFGTSSYNEQFF.

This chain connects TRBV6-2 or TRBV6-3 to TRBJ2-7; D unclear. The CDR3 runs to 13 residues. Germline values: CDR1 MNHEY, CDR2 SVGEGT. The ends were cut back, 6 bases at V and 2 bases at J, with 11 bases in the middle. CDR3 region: CASSRTLTYEQYF. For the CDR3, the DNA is TGTGCCAGCAGCCGTACCCTAACCTACGAGCAGTACTTC.

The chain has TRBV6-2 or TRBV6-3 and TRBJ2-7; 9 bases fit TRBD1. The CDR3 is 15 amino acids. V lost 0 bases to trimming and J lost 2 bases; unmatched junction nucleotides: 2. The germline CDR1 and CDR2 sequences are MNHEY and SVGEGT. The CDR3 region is CASSYSGTGTYEQYF. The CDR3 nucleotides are TGTGCCAGCAGTTACTCCGGGACAGGGACCTACGAGCAGTACTTC.

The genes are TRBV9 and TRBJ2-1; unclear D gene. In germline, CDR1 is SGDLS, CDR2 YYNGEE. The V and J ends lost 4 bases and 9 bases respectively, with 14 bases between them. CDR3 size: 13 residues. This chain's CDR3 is CASSFLESGEQFF. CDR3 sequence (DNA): TGTGCCAGCAGCTTCCTTGAGTCGGGTGAGCAGTTCTTC.

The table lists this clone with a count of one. CDR3 coding DNA: TGCGCCAGCAGCTTGGACCAACCCCGGACAGATACGCAGTATTTT. Translated, it gives CASSLDQPRTDTQYF. The gene calls are TRBV5-1 and TRBJ2-3; no clear D gene. The germline V gene has CDR1 SGHRS and CDR2 YFSETQ. V was clipped by 0 bases and J by 3 bases, with 11 bases between them. The CDR3 contains 15 residues.

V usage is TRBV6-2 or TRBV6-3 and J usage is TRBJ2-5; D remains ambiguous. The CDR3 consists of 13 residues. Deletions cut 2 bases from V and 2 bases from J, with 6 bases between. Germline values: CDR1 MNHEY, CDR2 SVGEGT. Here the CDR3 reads CASSYIVQETQYF. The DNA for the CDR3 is TGTGCCAGCAGTTACATCGTACAAGAGACCCAGTACTTC.